The 2 T cell receptor beta chains below were found in one sample sequenced in a study of blood T cell repertoires in COVID-19. TCRdb keeps only in-frame clones here, not all; method: immunoSEQ multiplex PCR. Among around 190,000 clones listed, around 86% were seen once. The sequenced sample consisted of peripheral blood. These receptors were collected from an older woman with COVID-19, enrolled during active disease.

The genes are TRBV12-3 or TRBV12-4 and TRBJ1-2; D remains ambiguous. V lost 4 bases and J lost 4, with 4 bases in between. The CDR3 contains 11 residues. The CDR3 nucleotides read TGTGCCAGCAGTTCAGGCTATGGCTACACCTTC. Amino acid sequence: CASSSGYGYTF.

The CDR3 coding sequence is TGTGCCATCAGGAGAACAGGGGACCCCACAGATACGCAGTATTTT. Encoded protein: CAIRRTGDPTDTQYF. The chain uses TRBV10-3 and TRBJ2-3; 7 nucleotides align to TRBD1. Per germline, CDR1 ENHRY and CDR2 SYGVKD. Losses at the gene ends were 6 bases for V and 2 bases for J; bases not matched to a gene: 8. This CDR3 spans 15 amino acids.